What follows are 18 T cell receptor beta chains derived from one specimen sequenced in a study of early T cells in non-severe SARS-CoV-2 infection. TCRdb re-derived calls from the 5' RACE reads in MiXCR, one entry per CDR3 protein. The table includes over 50,000 distinct CDR3 sequences, approximately 10% detected once. The sequenced sample was whole blood. The source is an adult who was a healthcare worker with PCR-confirmed SARS-CoV-2 infection or an uninfected control (not recorded which).

Ten or more counts support this clonotype. This sequence joins TRBV19 and TRBJ2-7, with a tentative D call TRBD2 (6 bases). The V end lost 5 bases, the J end lost 2 bases, and 13 bases lay between the germline ends. CDR1 is LNHDA, CDR2 SQIVND, per germline (reference sequence). The CDR3 runs 14 residues. The chain's CDR3 is CASSPQGLTYEQYF. The CDR3 DNA follows: TGTGCCAGTAGTCCTCAGGGACTTACCTACGAGCAGTACTTC.

This clonotype has only a few counts. This chain uses TRBV5-4 with TRBJ2-2; D possibly uses TRBD1 or TRBD2 (5 bases each). CDR3 size: 15 residues. Per germline, CDR1 SGHNT and CDR2 YYREEE (reference sequence). V lost 4 bases to trimming and J lost 7 bases, with 17 bases between them. The CDR3 nucleotides are TGTGCCAGCAGCCCCGGCCCCGGGGCCTTCGGGGAGCTGTTTTTT. Protein product: CASSPGPGAFGELFF.

This clonotype was seen at least ten times. This sequence joins TRBV6-6 and TRBJ1-6; D gene unclear. Germline CDR1 reads MNHNY; CDR2 reads SVGAGI (reference sequence). Trimming pared 4 bases from V and 10 bases from J, leaving 14 bases between. This CDR3 spans 14 amino acids. As DNA, the CDR3 is TGTGCCAGCAGTTTTGACGTCGGGAGGTCACCCCTCCACTTT. Protein sequence: CASSFDVGRSPLHF.

The gene calls are TRBV11-2 and TRBJ2-1; 8 bases fit TRBD2. This CDR3 region has 16 residues. V dropped 5 bases and J dropped 2; count of bases not matched to a gene: 8. Germline V CDR1 and CDR2: SGHAT, FQNNGV. The CDR3 DNA follows: TGTGCCAGCAGCAATGCGGGGGGACCCCCCTACAATGAGCAGTTCTTC. Amino acids: CASSNAGGPPYNEQFF.

This clonotype was picked up many times. CDR3 loop: CSAPSAGGLREQYF. The CDR3 bases are TGCAGTGCTCCCTCAGCGGGGGGATTGCGGGAGCAGTACTTC. The chain has TRBV20-1 and TRBJ2-7; TRBD2 agrees at 9 bases. This CDR3 contains 14 residues. CDR1 is DFQATT and CDR2 is SNEGSKA in the germline V gene (reference sequence). With 5 bases clipped from V and 7 bases from J, the junction kept 12 bases outside the gene matches.

This clonotype was found a few times. The V call is TRBV28, the J call TRBJ1-2; 7 positions match TRBD1. The trim removed 7 bases at V and 2 bases at J, leaving 10 bases unmatched. CDR1 and CDR2 from the germline V gene are MDHEN and SYDVKM. The CDR3 is 15 amino acids. The CDR3 reads CASKPGDRANYGYTF. The CDR3 bases are TGTGCCAGCAAGCCGGGTGACAGGGCCAACTATGGCTACACCTTC.

V and J are TRBV5-1 and TRBJ2-7; no firm D call. The CDR3 runs to 14 residues. Germline V gene data show CDR1 as SGHRS and CDR2 as YFSETQ. The V gene lost 4 bases and the J gene lost 0 bases, with 11 bases spanning the gap. For the CDR3, the DNA is TGCGCCAGCAGCCCCACCCATAGCTCCTACGAGCAGTACTTC. It translates to CASSPTHSSYEQYF.

This clonotype has at least ten counts. This chain uses TRBV6-1 with TRBJ1-1; D is unresolved. Trimming stripped 1 base from V and 11 bases from J, with 14 bases between. Germline V gene lookup returns CDR1 MNHNS and CDR2 SASEGT. This CDR3 is 13 amino acids long. CDR3 sequence (DNA): TGTGCCAGCAGTGAAGGAGGGTACCCTCGGGCTTTCTTT. Its translation: CASSEGGYPRAFF.

This clonotype was recorded many times. The chain combines TRBV12-3 or TRBV12-4 with TRBJ1-1; the D gene is possibly TRBD1 (5 bases). The CDR3 has 13 residues. V lost 5 bases and J 1 base, leaving 8 bases between the germline ends. The CDR3 reads CASSKTGNTEAFF. The DNA of the CDR3 is TGTGCCAGCAGTAAAACAGGGAACACTGAAGCTTTCTTT.

The chain joins TRBV7-2 to TRBJ2-1; D gene unclear. Germline V gene sequence: CDR1 SGHTA, CDR2 FQGNSA. V lost 5 bases and J lost 0, with 11 bases in between. This CDR3 has 15 residues. The CDR3 DNA is TGTGCCAGCAGCATCGAGCAGAGCTCCTACAATGAGCAGTTCTTC. Its protein product is CASSIEQSSYNEQFF. The full variable domain, in which reference TRBV7-2 and TRBJ2-1 provide the parts outside the CDR3, is GAGVSQSPSNKVTEKGKDVELRCDPISGHTALYWYRQSLGQGLEFLIYFQGNSAPDKSGLPSDRFSAERTGGSVSTLTIQRTQQEDSAVYLCASSIEQSSYNEQFFGPGTRLTVL.

This clonotype was seen at least ten times. J is TRBJ1-2 and V is TRBV6-5; tentatively, D is TRBD1 (5 bases). CDR1 is MNHEY, CDR2 SVGAGI, per germline. The CDR3 totals 14 residues. V was trimmed by 2 bases and J by 2 bases, leaving 9 bases between them. The CDR3 region has the DNA TGTGCCAGCAGTTACGGGACGGCAAACTATGGCTACACCTTC. It is translated as CASSYGTANYGYTF.

This chain joins TRBV20-1 and TRBJ2-7, with D tentatively TRBD2 (6 bases). V was shortened by 0 bases and J by 3 bases, with 15 bases between the two germline ends. This CDR3 spans 15 amino acids. Germline V gives CDR1 DFQATT, CDR2 SNEGSKA (reference sequence). The CDR3 coding sequence is TGCAGTGCTAGAGAGCGCGGGACCGGCTACTACGAGCAGTACTTC. Its protein product is CSARERGTGYYEQYF.

This clonotype was detected ten times or more. V is TRBV12-3 or TRBV12-4 and J is TRBJ2-1; D gene unclear. There are 13 residues in the CDR3. The V end was cut by 0 bases, the J end by 6 bases, with 6 bases between. CDR3 in DNA: TGTGCCAGCAGTTTAGCGATCACCAATGAGCAGTTCTTC. Amino acid sequence: CASSLAITNEQFF.

This chain joins TRBV7-2 and TRBJ2-1; 7 nucleotides align to TRBD2. The CDR3 loop spans 14 amino acids. V shed 3 bases and J 5 bases; nucleotides not matched to a gene: 4. Germline-derived CDR1 and CDR2 are SGHTA and FQGNSA. The CDR3 loop reads CASSLGLADNEQFF. Written as DNA, the CDR3 is TGTGCCAGCAGCTTGGGTCTAGCGGACAATGAGCAGTTCTTC.

The rearrangement links TRBV27 to TRBJ2-1; D not certain. Looked up from germline, CDR1 is MNHEY and CDR2 is SMNVEV (reference sequence). There are 13 residues in the CDR3. Trimming pared 7 bases from V and 1 base from J, leaving 8 bases between. CDR3 bases: TGTGCCAGCAAAACAGATTCCTACAATGAGCAGTTCTTC. This sequence encodes CASKTDSYNEQFF.

This clonotype has just a few counts. The chain combines TRBV29-1 with TRBJ2-1; a weak D match, TRBD1 (5 bases). Trimming stripped 7 bases from V and 10 bases from J, with 11 bases between. CDR1 and CDR2 (germline): SQVTM, ANQGSEA. CDR3 length: 10 residues. The CDR3 reads CSARQGEQFF. CDR3 in DNA: TGCAGCGCCCGGCAGGGAGAGCAGTTCTTC.

The J gene is TRBJ2-1, the V gene TRBV29-1; a weak D match, TRBD2 (5 bases). Per germline, CDR1 SQVTM and CDR2 ANQGSEA. V lost 7 bases to trimming and J lost 0 bases, with 13 bases between them. The CDR3 has 14 residues. CDR3 loop: CSATRRGSYNEQFF. The CDR3 nucleotides read TGCAGCGCCACCCGTCGGGGCTCCTACAATGAGCAGTTCTTC.

Many counts were recorded for this clonotype. The rearrangement uses TRBV6-6 and TRBJ2-3; D might be TRBD2 (7 bases). The CDR3 has 15 residues. V was shortened by 5 bases and J by 8 bases, with 20 bases between the two germline ends. The germline gives CDR1 MNHNY, CDR2 SVGAGI (reference sequence). DNA of the CDR3: TGTGCCAGCAGTCCCTTAACGGGGGGCCGGGCTACGCAGTATTTT. It is translated as CASSPLTGGRATQYF.